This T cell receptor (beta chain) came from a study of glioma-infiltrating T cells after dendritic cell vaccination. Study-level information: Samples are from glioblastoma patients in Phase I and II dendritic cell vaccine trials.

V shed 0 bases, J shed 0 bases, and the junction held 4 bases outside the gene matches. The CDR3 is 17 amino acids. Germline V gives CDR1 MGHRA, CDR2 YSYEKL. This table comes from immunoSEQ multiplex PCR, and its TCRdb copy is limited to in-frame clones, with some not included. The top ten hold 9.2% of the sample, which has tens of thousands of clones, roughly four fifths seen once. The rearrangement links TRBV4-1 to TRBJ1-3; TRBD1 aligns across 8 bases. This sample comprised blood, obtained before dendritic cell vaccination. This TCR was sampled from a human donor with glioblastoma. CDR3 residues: CASSQERTGSSGNTIYF. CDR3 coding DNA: TGCGCCAGCAGCCAAGAAAGGACAGGGAGCTCTGGAAACACCATATATTTT.